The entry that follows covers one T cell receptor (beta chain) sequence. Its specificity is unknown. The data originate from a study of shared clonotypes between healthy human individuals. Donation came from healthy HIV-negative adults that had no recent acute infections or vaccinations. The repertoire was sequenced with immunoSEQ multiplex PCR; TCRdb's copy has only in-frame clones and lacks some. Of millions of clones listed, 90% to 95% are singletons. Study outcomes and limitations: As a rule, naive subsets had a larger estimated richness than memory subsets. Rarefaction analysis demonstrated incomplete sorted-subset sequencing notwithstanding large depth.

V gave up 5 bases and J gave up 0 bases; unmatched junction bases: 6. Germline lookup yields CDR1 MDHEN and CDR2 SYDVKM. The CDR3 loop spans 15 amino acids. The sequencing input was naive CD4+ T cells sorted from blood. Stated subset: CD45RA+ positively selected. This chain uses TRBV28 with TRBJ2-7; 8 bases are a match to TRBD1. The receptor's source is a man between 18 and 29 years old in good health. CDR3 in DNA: TGTGCCAGCAGTCCAAGGGACAGGCCCTCCTACGAGCAGTACTTC. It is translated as CASSPRDRPSYEQYF.